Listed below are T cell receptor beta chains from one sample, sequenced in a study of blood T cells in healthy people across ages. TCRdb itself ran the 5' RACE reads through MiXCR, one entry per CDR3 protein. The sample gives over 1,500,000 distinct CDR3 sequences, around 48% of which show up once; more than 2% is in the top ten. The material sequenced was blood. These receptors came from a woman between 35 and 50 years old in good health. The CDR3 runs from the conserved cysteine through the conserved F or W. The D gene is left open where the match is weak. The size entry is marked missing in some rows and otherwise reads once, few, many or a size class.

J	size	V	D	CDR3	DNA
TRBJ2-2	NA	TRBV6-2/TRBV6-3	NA	CASRADTPNTGELFF	TGTGCCAGCAGAGCGGACACACCAAACACCGGGGAGCTGTTTTTT
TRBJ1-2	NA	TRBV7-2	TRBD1	CASSLRTGQGYGYTF	TGTGCCAGCAGCTTACGGACAGGGCAGGGCTATGGCTACACCTTC
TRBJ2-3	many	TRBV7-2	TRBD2	CASSRALAGGTDTQYF	TGTGCCAGCAGCAGAGCCCTAGCGGGGGGCACAGATACGCAGTATTTT
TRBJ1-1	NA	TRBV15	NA	CATSREERYEAFF	TGTGCCACCAGCAGGGAGGAGAGGTATGAAGCTTTCTTT
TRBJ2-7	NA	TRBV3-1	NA	CASSSELVYSYEQYF	TGTGCCAGCAGCTCAGAGCTAGTTTACTCCTACGAGCAGTACTTC
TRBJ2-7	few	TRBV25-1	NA	CASSEFSNSYEQYF	TGTGCCAGCAGTGAATTTTCCAACTCCTACGAGCAGTACTTC
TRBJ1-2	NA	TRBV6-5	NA	CASSYSRDPTYGYTF	TGTGCCAGCAGTTACTCTCGGGATCCAACCTACGGCTACACCTTC
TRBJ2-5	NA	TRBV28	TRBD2	CASSPPGFGGSRYF	TGTGCCAGCAGTCCGCCGGGCTTCGGGGGGAGTCGGTACTTC
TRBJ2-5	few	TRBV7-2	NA	CASSIRGNGETQYF	TGTGCCAGCAGTATTCGGGGGAATGGGGAGACCCAGTACTTC
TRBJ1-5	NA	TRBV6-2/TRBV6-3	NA	CASSFKGRQPQHF	TGTGCCAGCAGTTTCAAAGGGCGCCAGCCCCAGCATTTT
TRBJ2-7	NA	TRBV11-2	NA	CASSSTTALPQYF	TGTGCCAGCAGCTCTACGACAGCACTACCGCAGTACTTC
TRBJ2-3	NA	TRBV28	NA	CASSFEVKGDLTDTQYF	TGTGCCAGCAGTTTTGAGGTGAAGGGGGATCTCACAGATACGCAGTATTTT
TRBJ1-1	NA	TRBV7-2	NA	CASTPGRRKNTEAFF	TGTGCCAGCACCCCAGGTCGCAGGAAGAACACTGAAGCTTTCTTT
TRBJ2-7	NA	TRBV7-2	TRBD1	CASSHETGASYEQYF	TGTGCCAGCAGCCACGAGACAGGGGCCTCCTACGAGCAGTACTTC
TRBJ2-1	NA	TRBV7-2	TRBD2	CASSPISGRVNEQFF	TGTGCCAGCAGCCCCATAAGCGGGAGGGTGAATGAGCAGTTCTTC
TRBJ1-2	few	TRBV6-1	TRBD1	CASDYLWDRVSHDNYGYTF	TGTGCCAGCGACTACCTATGGGACAGGGTCTCCCATGACAACTATGGCTACACCTTC
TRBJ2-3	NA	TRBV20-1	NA	CSASRGLREGTDTQYF	TGCAGTGCTAGCAGGGGACTGAGGGAGGGCACAGATACGCAGTATTTT